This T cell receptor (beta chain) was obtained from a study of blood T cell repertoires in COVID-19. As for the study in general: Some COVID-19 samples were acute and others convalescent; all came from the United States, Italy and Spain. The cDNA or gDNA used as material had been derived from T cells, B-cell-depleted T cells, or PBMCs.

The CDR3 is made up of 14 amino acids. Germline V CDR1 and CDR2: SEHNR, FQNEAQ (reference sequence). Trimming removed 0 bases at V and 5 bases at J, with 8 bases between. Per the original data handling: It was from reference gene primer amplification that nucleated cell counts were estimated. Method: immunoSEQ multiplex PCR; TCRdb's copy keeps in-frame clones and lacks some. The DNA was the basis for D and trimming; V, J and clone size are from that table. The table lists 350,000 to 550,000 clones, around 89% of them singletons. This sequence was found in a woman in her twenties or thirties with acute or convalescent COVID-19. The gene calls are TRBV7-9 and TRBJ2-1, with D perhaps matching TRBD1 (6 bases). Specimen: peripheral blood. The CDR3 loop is CASSLATGHNEQFF. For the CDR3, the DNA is TGTGCCAGCAGCTTAGCGACAGGCCACAATGAGCAGTTCTTC.